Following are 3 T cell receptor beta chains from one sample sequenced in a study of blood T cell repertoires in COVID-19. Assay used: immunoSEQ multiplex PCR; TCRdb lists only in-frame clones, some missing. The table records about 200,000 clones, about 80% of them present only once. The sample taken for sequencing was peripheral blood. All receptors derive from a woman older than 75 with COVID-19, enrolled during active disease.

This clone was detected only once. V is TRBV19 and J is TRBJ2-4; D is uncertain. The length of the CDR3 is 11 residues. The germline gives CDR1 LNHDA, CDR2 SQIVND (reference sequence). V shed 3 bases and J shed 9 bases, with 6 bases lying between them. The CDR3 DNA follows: TGTGCCAGTAGTATGGCCAGCATTCAGTACTTC. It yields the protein CASSMASIQYF.

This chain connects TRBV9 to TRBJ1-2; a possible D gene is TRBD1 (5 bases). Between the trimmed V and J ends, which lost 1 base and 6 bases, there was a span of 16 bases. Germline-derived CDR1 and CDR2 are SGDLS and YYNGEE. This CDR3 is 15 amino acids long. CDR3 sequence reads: CASSVSGHGSDGYTF. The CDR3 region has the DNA TGTGCCAGCAGCGTATCTGGACACGGTTCGGATGGCTACACCTTC.

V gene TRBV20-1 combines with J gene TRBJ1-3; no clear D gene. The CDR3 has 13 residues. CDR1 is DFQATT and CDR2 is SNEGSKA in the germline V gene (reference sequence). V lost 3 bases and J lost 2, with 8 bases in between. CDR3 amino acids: CSASSGAGNTIYF. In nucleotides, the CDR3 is TGCAGTGCTAGTTCCGGGGCTGGAAACACCATATATTTT.